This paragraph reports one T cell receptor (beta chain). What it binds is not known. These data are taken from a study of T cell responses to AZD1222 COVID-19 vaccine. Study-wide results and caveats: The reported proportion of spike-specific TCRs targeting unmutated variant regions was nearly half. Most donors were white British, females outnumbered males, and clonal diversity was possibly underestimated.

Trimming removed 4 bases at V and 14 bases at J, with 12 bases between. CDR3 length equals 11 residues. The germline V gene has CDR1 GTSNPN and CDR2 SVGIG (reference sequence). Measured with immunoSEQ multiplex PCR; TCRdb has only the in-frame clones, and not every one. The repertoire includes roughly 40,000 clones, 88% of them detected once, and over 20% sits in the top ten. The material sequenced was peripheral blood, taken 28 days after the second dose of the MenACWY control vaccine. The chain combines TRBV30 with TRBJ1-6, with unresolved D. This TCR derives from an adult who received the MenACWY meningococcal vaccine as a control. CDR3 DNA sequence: TGTGCCTGGACAATTGGGGATTCCCTCCACTTT. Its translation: CAWTIGDSLHF. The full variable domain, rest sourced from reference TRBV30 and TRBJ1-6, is SQTIHQWPATLVQPVGSPLSLECTVEGTSNPNLYWYRQAAGRGLQLLFYSVGIGQISSEVPQNLSASRPQDRQFILSSKKLLLSDSGFYLCAWTIGDSLHFGNGTRLTVT.